Listed here are 2 T cell receptor beta chains from one sample, sequenced in a study of T cell repertoires in cytomegalovirus infection. TCRdb analysed the reads with MiXCR anew, one entry per CDR3 protein. The sample shows a few hundred thousand distinct CDR3 sequences, over 35% of them seen only once. No antigens are known for them. The source was cultured PBMCs, collected from culture after CMV antigen stimulation. The receptors were sampled from a human donor in good health (CMV status not recorded). Some clones in this sample may be carry-over from other donors' samples.

The rearrangement uses TRBV4-1 and TRBJ2-1, with a tentative D call TRBD1 (7 bases). V gave up 8 bases and J gave up 7 bases, with 15 bases separating them. The CDR3 is 13 amino acids. Germline CDR1 MGHRA, CDR2 YSYEKL. The CDR3 is CASGGTDLNEQFF. DNA of the CDR3: TGCGCCAGCGGAGGGACAGACCTAAATGAGCAGTTCTTC.

In this sample, this clonotype turned up a few times. The rearrangement uses TRBV7-8 and TRBJ1-5, with TRBD1 identical over 7 bases. Germline CDR1 SGHVS, CDR2 FQNEAQ. V trimming: 4 bases; J trimming: 0 bases; junction bases outside the gene matches: 12. CDR3 size: 18 residues. Here the CDR3 DNA reads TGTGCCAGCAGCTCCAAGACAAGACAGGGCTCTAGCAATCAGCCCCAGCATTTT. It yields the protein CASSSKTRQGSSNQPQHF. Variable domain in full (rest from reference TRBV7-8 and TRBJ1-5): GAGVSQSPRYKVAKRGQDVALRCDPISGHVSLFWYQQALGQGPEFLTYFQNEAQLDKSGLPSDRFFAERPEGSVSTLKIQRTQQEDSAVYLCASSSKTRQGSSNQPQHFGDGTRLSIL.